The 8 T cell receptor beta chains given below trace back to one sample, sequenced in a study of blood T cell repertoires in COVID-19. TCRdb's table, derived via immunoSEQ multiplex PCR, lists solely in-frame clones and lacks some. The sample has 400,000 to 450,000 clones, roughly 91% seen once. The sequenced sample consisted of PBMCs or T cells enriched from blood (not recorded which). The receptors shown here come from a man younger than 30 who had recovered from COVID-19.

A word on this clone: Additional DNA sequences in this sample encode the identical CDR3. The genes are TRBV7-9 and TRBJ1-2, with a possible D match to TRBD1 (5 bases). Germline CDR1 SEHNR, CDR2 FQNEAQ (reference sequence). V shed 1 base and J shed 4 bases, with 10 bases lying between them. CDR3 size: 14 residues. The CDR3 sequence is CASSLGQGTYGYTF. CDR3 sequence (DNA): TGTGCCAGCAGCTTAGGCCAGGGAACCTATGGCTACACCTTC.

The CDR3 coding sequence is TGTGCCAGCGGGACAGGGCTCGGCTACACCTTC. Amino acids: CASGTGLGYTF. The J gene is TRBJ1-2, the V gene TRBV6-5; the match to TRBD1 covers 9 bases. CDR1 is MNHEY, CDR2 SVGAGI, per germline. J lost 8 bases, V lost 8 bases, and 3 bases had no gene match. The CDR3 loop spans 11 amino acids.

The rearrangement uses TRBV2 and TRBJ1-5; D is possibly TRBD1 (5 bases). Trimming took off 6 bases at V and 2 bases at J, with 11 bases between the two ends. This CDR3 comprises 14 residues. From germline, CDR1 is SNHLY and CDR2 FYNNEI. CDR3 amino acids: CASSDSTRNQPQHF. The CDR3 DNA sequence: TGTGCCAGCAGCGACAGTACTCGCAATCAGCCCCAGCATTTT.

This rearrangement joins TRBV24-1 to TRBJ2-3; a weak D match, TRBD2 (5 bases). The CDR3 sequence is 18 residues long. V was cut by 8 bases and J by 3 bases, with 26 bases left in between. Germline V gives CDR1 KGHDR, CDR2 SFDVKD. CDR3: CATTCLRNLARRTDTQYF. The CDR3 nucleotides are TGTGCCACCACTTGTCTGAGGAATCTCGCCAGGAGGACAGATACGCAGTATTTT.

The chain is built from TRBV18 and TRBJ1-4; 8 positions match TRBD1. J lost 5 bases, V lost 1 base, and 6 bases had no gene match. Germline lookup yields CDR1 KGHSH and CDR2 LQKENI. This CDR3 spans 16 amino acids. The chain's CDR3 is CASSPQADRGNEKLFF. The DNA of the CDR3 is TGTGCCAGCTCACCACAAGCAGACAGGGGAAATGAAAAACTGTTTTTT.

The V call is TRBV29-1, the J call TRBJ2-1; 10 nucleotides align to TRBD2. The germline V gene encodes CDR1 SQVTM and CDR2 ANQGSEA. Unmatched junction bases numbered 14, after V lost 6 bases and J lost 12 bases. The length of the CDR3 is 14 residues. The CDR3 loop is CSVGGAGGEKGQFF. The CDR3 DNA reads TGCAGCGTGGGCGGAGCGGGAGGGGAAAAGGGGCAGTTCTTC.

This chain links TRBV28 with TRBJ1-6; D remains ambiguous. V lost 4 bases and J lost 0, with 16 bases in between. The CDR3 is 18 residues long. Germline CDR1 and CDR2: MDHEN and SYDVKM. CDR3 nucleotides: TGTGCCAGCAGTTACCCTTTACCCGGTCGCTCCTATAATTCACCCCTCCACTTT. As protein: CASSYPLPGRSYNSPLHF.

The chain is built from TRBV3-1 (or the pseudogene TRBV3-2) and TRBJ1-6; TRBD1 matches 7 bases. Unmatched junction bases numbered 10, after V lost 4 bases and J lost 10 bases. Germline V gives CDR1 LGHDT, CDR2 YNNKEL (reference sequence). The CDR3 covers 15 residues. The CDR3 coding sequence is TGTGCCAGCAGCCCTAGACAGGGTGAAAAATCACCCCTCCACTTT. It is translated as CASSPRQGEKSPLHF.